This T cell receptor (beta chain) was profiled in a study of blood T cell repertoires in COVID-19. Study-wide background: The cDNA or gDNA used as material had been derived from T cells, B-cell-depleted T cells, or PBMCs.

Here immunoSEQ multiplex PCR was the method, and the copy in TCRdb shows in-frame clones only, minus some. Of 200,000 to 250,000 clones in the sample, approximately 86% are singletons; the top ten hold approximately 1.3%. The CDR3 spans 14 residues. V was cut by 3 bases and J by 1 base, with 9 bases left in between. Germline loops: CDR1 LGHDT, CDR2 YNNKEL (reference sequence). The receptor was derived from a man older than 75 with acute or convalescent COVID-19. The chain recombines TRBV3-1 (or the pseudogene TRBV3-2) with TRBJ1-1; D might be TRBD1 (5 bases). Input material: peripheral blood. DNA of the CDR3: TGTGCCAGCAGCCATTGGACAACGAACACTGAAGCTTTCTTT. Residues: CASSHWTTNTEAFF.